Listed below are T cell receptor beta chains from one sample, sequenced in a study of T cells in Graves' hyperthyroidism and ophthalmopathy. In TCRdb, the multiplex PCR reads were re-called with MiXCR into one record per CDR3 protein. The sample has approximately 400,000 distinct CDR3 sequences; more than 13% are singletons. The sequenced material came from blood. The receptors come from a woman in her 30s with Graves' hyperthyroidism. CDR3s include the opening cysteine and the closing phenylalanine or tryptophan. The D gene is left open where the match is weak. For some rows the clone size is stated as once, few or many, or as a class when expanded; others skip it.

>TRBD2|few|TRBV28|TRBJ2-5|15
TGTGCCAGCAGTCCGGGACTAGCGGGAGTTGAGACCCAGTACTTC
CASSPGLAGVETQYF
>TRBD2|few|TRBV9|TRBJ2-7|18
TGTGCCAGCAGCGTAGACGCCCGACTAGCGGGAGAGGGATACGAGCAGTACTTC
CASSVDARLAGEGYEQYF
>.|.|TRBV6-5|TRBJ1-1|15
TGTGCCAGCAGTTACGGAGTTGGGGTGAACACTGAAGCTTTCTTT
CASSYGVGVNTEAFF
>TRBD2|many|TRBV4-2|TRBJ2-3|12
TGTGCCAGCAGCCAGGCGGGGGGTACGCAGTATTTT
CASSQAGGTQYF
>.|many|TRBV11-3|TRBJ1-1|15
TGTGCCAGCAGCTTAGTGAGCGGCGGGGAACAAGAAGCTTTCTTT
CASSLVSGGEQEAFF
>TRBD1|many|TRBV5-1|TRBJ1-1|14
TGCGCCAGCAGCATACGACAGGGGCCCACTGAAGCTTTCTTT
CASSIRQGPTEAFF
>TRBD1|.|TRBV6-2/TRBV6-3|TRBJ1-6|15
TGTGCCAGCATTAAGGACAGGTCTTATAATTCACCCCTCCACTTT
CASIKDRSYNSPLHF
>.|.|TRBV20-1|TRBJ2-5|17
TGCAGTGCTAGAGAATCGGGAATGAGGGGGAGGGGAGAGACCCAGTACTTC
CSARESGMRGRGETQYF
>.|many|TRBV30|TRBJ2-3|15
TGTGCCTGGAGTGTGGGCGTAGCTAGCACAGATACGCAGTATTTT
CAWSVGVASTDTQYF
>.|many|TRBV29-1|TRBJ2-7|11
TGCAGCGTTCATGCCGGGTGGGAGCAGTACTTC
CSVHAGWEQYF
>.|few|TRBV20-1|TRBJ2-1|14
TGCAGTGCTAGAGGGCTAGCATTACTGGGTGAGCAGTTCTTC
CSARGLALLGEQFF
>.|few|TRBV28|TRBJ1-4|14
TGTGCCAGCAGTTTACCTCGGCGGGATGAAAAACTGTTTTTT
CASSLPRRDEKLFF
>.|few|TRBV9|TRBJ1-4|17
TGTGCCAGCAGCGTAGGTTTTCGGACGGAGCCCGGTGAAAAACTGTTTTTT
CASSVGFRTEPGEKLFF
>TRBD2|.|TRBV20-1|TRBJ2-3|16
TGCAGTGCTAGTGAGGGACTAGCGGGCCGCACAGATACGCAGTATTTT
CSASEGLAGRTDTQYF
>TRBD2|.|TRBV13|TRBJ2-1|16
TGTGCCAGCAGCGGAAGAGCGGGAGGGCCTAATAATGAGCAGTTCTTC
CASSGRAGGPNNEQFF
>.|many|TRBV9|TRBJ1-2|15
TGTGCCAGCAGCGTAGAACAGAGGGGATCCTATGGCTACACCTTC
CASSVEQRGSYGYTF
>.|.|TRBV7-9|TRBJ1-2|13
TGTGCCAGCAGCTTAGGCTTAAACCATGGCTACACCTTC
CASSLGLNHGYTF
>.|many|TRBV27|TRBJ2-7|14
TGTGCCAGCAGTTTAGGCAGGGGTACCTACGAGCAGTACTTC
CASSLGRGTYEQYF
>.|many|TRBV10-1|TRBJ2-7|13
TGCGCCAGCTCCTCCAGGGAGATCAATGAGCAGTACTTC
CASSSREINEQYF
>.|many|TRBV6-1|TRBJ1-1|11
TGTGCCAGCAGTACAGAGTTGGGAGCTTTCTTT
CASSTELGAFF
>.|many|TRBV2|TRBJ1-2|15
TGTGCCAGCAGTCGGGATACAGGGCGCTACTATGGCTACACCTTC
CASSRDTGRYYGYTF
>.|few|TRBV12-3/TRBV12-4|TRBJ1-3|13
TGTGCCAGCAGAAACAGGGTTGGAAACACCATATATTTT
CASRNRVGNTIYF
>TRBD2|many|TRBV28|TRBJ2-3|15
TGTGCCAGCAGTCTATCTAGCGGGAGCACAGATACGCAGTATTTT
CASSLSSGSTDTQYF
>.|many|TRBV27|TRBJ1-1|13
TGTGCCAGCAGTCGGATGGGCGGCACTGAAGCTTTCTTT
CASSRMGGTEAFF
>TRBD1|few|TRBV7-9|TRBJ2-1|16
TGTGCCAGCAGCCACACCCTGGGACAGGGGGTGAGGGAGCAGTTCTTC
CASSHTLGQGVREQFF
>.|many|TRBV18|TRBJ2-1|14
TGTGCCAGCTCACTAGGGGGGCTGGGCAATGAGCAGTTCTTC
CASSLGGLGNEQFF
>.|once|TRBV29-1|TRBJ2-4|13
TGCAGCGTTACCGCTCCGACCAAAAACATTCAGTACTTC
CSVTAPTKNIQYF
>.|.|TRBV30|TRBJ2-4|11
TGTGCCTGGAGTTCCGAAAACATTCAGTACTTC
CAWSSENIQYF
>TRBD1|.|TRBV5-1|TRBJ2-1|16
TGCGCCAGCAGCTTGGATCTGGGACAGGGCTACAATGAGCAGTTCTTC
CASSLDLGQGYNEQFF
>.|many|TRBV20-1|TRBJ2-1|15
TGCAGTGCTAGGGCGGAGGAGCTCGGATCGGATGAGCAGTTCTTC
CSARAEELGSDEQFF
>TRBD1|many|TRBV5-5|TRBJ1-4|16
TGTGCCAGCAGCTCAAGACAGGGCCAAGATAATGAAAAACTGTTTTTT
CASSSRQGQDNEKLFF
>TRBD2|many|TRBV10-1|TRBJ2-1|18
TGCGCCAGCAGTGAACTAGCGGGAGGCCCGAGCTCCTACAATGAGCAGTTCTTC
CASSELAGGPSSYNEQFF
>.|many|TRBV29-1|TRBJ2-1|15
TGCAGCGTTGTATCTTTGGGAAGCTCCTACAATGAGCAGTTCTTC
CSVVSLGSSYNEQFF
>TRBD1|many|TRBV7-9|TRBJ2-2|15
TGTGCCAGCAGCCCCCGGACAGGGGCCCCCGGGGAGCTGTTTTTT
CASSPRTGAPGELFF
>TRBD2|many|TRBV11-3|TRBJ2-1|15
TGTGCCAGCAGCTCTCTAGCGGGGGTATACAATGAGCAGTTCTTC
CASSSLAGVYNEQFF
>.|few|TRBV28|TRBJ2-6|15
TGTGCCAGCAGTGACGGGAGCTCTGGGGCCAACGTCCTGACTTTC
CASSDGSSGANVLTF
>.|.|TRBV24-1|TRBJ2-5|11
TGTGCCACCGGGCAGGAAAAGACCCAGTACTTC
CATGQEKTQYF
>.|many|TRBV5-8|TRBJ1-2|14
TGTGCCAGCAGCTGGGGAGGTATAAATACTGGCTACACCTTC
CASSWGGINTGYTF
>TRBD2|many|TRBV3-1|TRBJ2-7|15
TGTGCCAGCAGCCCCCTCGCGGGAGACCCCTACGAGCAGTACTTC
CASSPLAGDPYEQYF
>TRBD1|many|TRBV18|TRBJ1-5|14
TGTGCCAGCCGAGGGACAGGGGCACATCAGCCCCAGCATTTT
CASRGTGAHQPQHF
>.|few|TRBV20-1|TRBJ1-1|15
TGCAGTGCTAGTACAGGGTTTGTTGGGAACACTGAAGCTTTCTTT
CSASTGFVGNTEAFF
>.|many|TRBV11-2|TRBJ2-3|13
TGTGCCAGCAGCTTAGAGACGGAGAATACGCAGTATTTT
CASSLETENTQYF
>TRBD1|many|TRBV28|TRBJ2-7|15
TGTGCCAGCAGTTTTGGGACAGGGATTTCCTACGAGCAGTACTTC
CASSFGTGISYEQYF
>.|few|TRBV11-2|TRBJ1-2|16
TGTGCCAGCAGCTTAAGCCCCAGCGGGGAGCACTATGGCTACACCTTC
CASSLSPSGEHYGYTF
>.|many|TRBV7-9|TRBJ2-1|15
TGTGCCAGCAGCCGCCTTAGGCCAGGGTCGAATGAGCAGTTCTTC
CASSRLRPGSNEQFF
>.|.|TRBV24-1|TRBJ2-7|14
TGTGCCACCAGTGATTTGTCCAGTACCTACGAGCAGTACTTC
CATSDLSSTYEQYF
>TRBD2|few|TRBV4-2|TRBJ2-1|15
TGTGCCAGCAGCCAACGCAGCGGGAGTCAAAATGAGCAGTTCTTC
CASSQRSGSQNEQFF
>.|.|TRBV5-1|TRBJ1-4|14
TGCGCCAGCAATATGGGGGAAGCTAATGAAAAACTGTTTTTT
CASNMGEANEKLFF
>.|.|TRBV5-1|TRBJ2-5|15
TGCGCCAGCAGCTTGCTCAGGGGGGGGGCGGAGACCCAGTACTTC
CASSLLRGGAETQYF
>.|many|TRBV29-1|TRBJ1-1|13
TGCAGCGTTTACAGTGGGCTGAACACTGAAGCTTTCTTT
CSVYSGLNTEAFF
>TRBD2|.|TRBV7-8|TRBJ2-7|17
TGTGCCAGCAGCTCGCCACGCACGGGACTACTTCTATACGAGCAGTACTTC
CASSSPRTGLLLYEQYF